This passage covers 8 T cell receptor beta chains from one sample sequenced in a study of early T cells in non-severe SARS-CoV-2 infection. TCRdb redid the calling of the 5' RACE reads with MiXCR, one entry per CDR3 protein. The sample records tens of thousands of distinct CDR3 sequences, roughly an eighth being singletons. Material for sequencing was whole blood. The receptors were gathered from an adult who was a healthcare worker with PCR-confirmed SARS-CoV-2 infection or an uninfected control (not recorded which).

This clonotype appeared many times. V and J are TRBV30 and TRBJ1-1; D remains ambiguous. Germline lookup yields CDR1 GTSNPN and CDR2 SVGIG (reference sequence). This CDR3 has 11 amino acids. Trimming pared 2 bases from V and 1 base from J, leaving 2 bases between. The CDR3 DNA reads TGTGCCTGGAGTCGGAACACTGAAGCTTTCTTT. Protein product: CAWSRNTEAFF. The entire variable domain, with the rest obtained from reference TRBV30 and TRBJ1-1, is as follows: SQTIHQWPATLVQPVGSPLSLECTVEGTSNPNLYWYRQAAGRGLQLLFYSVGIGQISSEVPQNLSASRPQDRQFILSSKKLLLSDSGFYLCAWSRNTEAFFGQGTRLTVV.

This clonotype was counted between two and nine times. This chain joins TRBV11-2 and TRBJ1-2; 7 positions agree with TRBD1. Trimming at V came to 2 bases and at J to 1 base, leaving 7 bases not matched to a gene. This CDR3 has 16 residues. The germline V gene has CDR1 SGHAT and CDR2 FQNNGV. CDR3 sequence reads: CASSLRGGRNNYGYTF. The DNA for the CDR3 is TGTGCCAGCAGCTTAAGAGGGGGCAGAAATAACTATGGCTACACCTTC. The whole variable domain, remainder taken from reference TRBV11-2 and TRBJ1-2, is EAGVAQSPRYKIIEKRQSVAFWCNPISGHATLYWYQQILGQGPKLLIQFQNNGVVDDSQLPKDRFSAERLKGVDSTLKIQPAKLEDSAVYLCASSLRGGRNNYGYTFGSGTRLTVV.

The genes are TRBV11-2 and TRBJ2-1; 10 positions agree with TRBD2. The V segment lost 5 bases and the J segment 7 bases; nucleotides outside the gene matches: 8. The CDR3 runs 15 residues. The germline V gene encodes CDR1 SGHAT and CDR2 FQNNGV. CDR3 coding DNA: TGTGCCAGCAGCCCGCTAGCGGGAGCGAGAAATGAGCAGTTCTTC. It codes for CASSPLAGARNEQFF.

The chain is built from TRBV9 and TRBJ2-7; D remains unclear. Trimming left V 1 base short and J 2 bases short, with 13 bases between. Germline CDR1 reads SGDLS; CDR2 reads YYNGEE. This CDR3 spans 15 amino acids. The CDR3 sequence is CASSVWQRSPYEQYF. The CDR3 nucleotides read TGTGCCAGCAGCGTATGGCAAAGGTCCCCCTACGAGCAGTACTTC.

The chain links TRBV30 to TRBJ2-1, with D unclear. The CDR3 spans 14 residues. V dropped 1 base and J dropped 9 bases, with 16 bases sitting between them. Per germline, CDR1 GTSNPN and CDR2 SVGIG (reference sequence). The CDR3 DNA is TGTGCCTGGAGTGCCCAGGAGAGATTGGGTGAGCAGTTCTTC. Translated, it gives CAWSAQERLGEQFF. The variable domain in full, completed from reference TRBV30 and TRBJ2-1, reads SQTIHQWPATLVQPVGSPLSLECTVEGTSNPNLYWYRQAAGRGLQLLFYSVGIGQISSEVPQNLSASRPQDRQFILSSKKLLLSDSGFYLCAWSAQERLGEQFFGPGTRLTVL.

Many counts were recorded for this clonotype. The chain joins TRBV29-1 to TRBJ1-1; TRBD1 is a possible D gene (5 bases). Germline V gives CDR1 SQVTM, CDR2 ANQGSEA. The CDR3 has 13 amino acids. V shed 3 bases and J shed 3 bases, with 11 bases lying between them. CDR3 nucleotide sequence: TGCAGCGTTGAGTCAAGGGGTCACACTGAAGCTTTCTTT. The encoded protein is CSVESRGHTEAFF.

In its sample, this clonotype was seen many times. This chain joins TRBV11-2 and TRBJ2-3; D gene uncertain. Per germline, CDR1 SGHAT and CDR2 FQNNGV. The V end was cut by 1 base, the J end by 0 bases, with 8 bases between. The CDR3 sequence is 15 residues long. The CDR3 DNA reads TGTGCCAGCAGCTTAGCAGGTTACAGCACAGATACGCAGTATTTT. Translation gives CASSLAGYSTDTQYF.

This clonotype was detected many times. The chain uses TRBV10-3 and TRBJ2-1, with 7 bases that match TRBD1. There are 16 residues in the CDR3. Trimming took 6 bases from V and 4 from J; bases not matched to a gene: 12. Per the germline V gene, CDR1 is ENHRY and CDR2 is SYGVKD. CDR3 residues: CAISPPGQLTYNEQFF. The CDR3 DNA is TGTGCCATCAGCCCCCCGGGACAGCTGACTTACAATGAGCAGTTCTTC.